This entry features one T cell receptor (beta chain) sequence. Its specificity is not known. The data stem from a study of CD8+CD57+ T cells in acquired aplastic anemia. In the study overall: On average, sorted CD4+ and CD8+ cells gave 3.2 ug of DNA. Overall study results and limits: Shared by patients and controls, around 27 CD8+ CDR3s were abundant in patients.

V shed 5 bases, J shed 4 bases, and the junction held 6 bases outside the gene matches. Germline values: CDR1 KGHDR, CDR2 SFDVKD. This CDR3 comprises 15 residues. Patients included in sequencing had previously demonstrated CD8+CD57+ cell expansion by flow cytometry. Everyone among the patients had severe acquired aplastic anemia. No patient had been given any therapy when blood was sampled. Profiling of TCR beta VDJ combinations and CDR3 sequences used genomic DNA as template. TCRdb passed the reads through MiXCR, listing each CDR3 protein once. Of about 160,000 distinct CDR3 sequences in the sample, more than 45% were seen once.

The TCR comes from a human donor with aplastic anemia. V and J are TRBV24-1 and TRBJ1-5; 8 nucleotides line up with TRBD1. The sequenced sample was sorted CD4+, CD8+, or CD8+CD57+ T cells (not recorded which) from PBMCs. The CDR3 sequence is CATSGDRGWNQPQHF. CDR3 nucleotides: TGTGCCACCAGTGGTGACAGGGGATGGAATCAGCCCCAGCATTTT.